This note documents a single TCR beta chain sequence. Clones were read by immunoSEQ multiplex PCR, and TCRdb kept only the in-frame ones, dropping some. Among 29,000 or so clones listed, around 76% were seen once. The V gene end was trimmed by 3 bases and the J gene end by 6 bases; junction bases not matched to a gene: 7. Germline V lookup: CDR1 ENHRY, CDR2 SYGVKD. This CDR3 comprises 16 residues. This entry belongs to a study of cytotoxic CD8 clonotypes in ibrutinib-treated CLL. The chain recombines TRBV10-3 with TRBJ2-2; 10 bases are a match to TRBD1. The sequencing here drew on PBMCs, taken after 36 months of ibrutinib treatment. The sequence was collected from a human donor with chronic lymphocytic leukemia. In DNA, the CDR3 is TGTGCCATCAGTGAAGGACAGGGGGTTCCCCCCGGGGAGCTGTTTTTT. Translated, it gives CAISEGQGVPPGELFF.